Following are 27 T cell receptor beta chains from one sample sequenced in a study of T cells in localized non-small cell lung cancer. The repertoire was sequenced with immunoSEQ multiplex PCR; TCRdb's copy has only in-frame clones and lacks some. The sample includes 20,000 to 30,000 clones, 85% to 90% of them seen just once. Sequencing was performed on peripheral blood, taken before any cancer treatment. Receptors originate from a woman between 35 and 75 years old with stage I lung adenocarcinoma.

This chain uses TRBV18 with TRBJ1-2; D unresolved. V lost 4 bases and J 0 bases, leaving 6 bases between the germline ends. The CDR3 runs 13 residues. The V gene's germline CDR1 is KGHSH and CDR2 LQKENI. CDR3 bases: TGTGCCAGCTCACGCTCAACTAACTATGGCTACACCTTC. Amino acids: CASSRSTNYGYTF.

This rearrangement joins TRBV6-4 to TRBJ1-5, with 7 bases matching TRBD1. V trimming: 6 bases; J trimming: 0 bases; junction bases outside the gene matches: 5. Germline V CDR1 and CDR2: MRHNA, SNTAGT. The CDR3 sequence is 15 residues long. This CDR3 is CASREQGNSNQPQHF. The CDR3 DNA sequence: TGTGCCAGCAGGGAACAGGGGAATAGCAATCAGCCCCAGCATTTT.

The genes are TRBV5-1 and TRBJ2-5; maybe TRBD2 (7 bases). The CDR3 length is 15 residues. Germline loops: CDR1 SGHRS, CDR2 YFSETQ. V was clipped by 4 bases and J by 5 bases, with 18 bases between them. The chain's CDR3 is CASSPFRGAQETQYF. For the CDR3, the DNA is TGCGCCAGCAGCCCGTTTCGGGGGGCCCAGGAGACCCAGTACTTC. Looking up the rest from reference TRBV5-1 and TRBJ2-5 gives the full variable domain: KAGVTQTPRYLIKTRGQQVTLSCSPISGHRSVSWYQQTPGQGLQFLFEYFSETQRNKGNFPGRFSGRQFSNSRSEMNVSTLELGDSALYLCASSPFRGAQETQYFGPGTRLLVL.

In DNA, the CDR3 is TGTGCCAGTAGTATCACCGGACAGAGGCCTGGCTACACCTTC. This encodes CASSITGQRPGYTF. The chain recombines TRBV19 with TRBJ1-2, with D possibly TRBD1 on 6 matching bases. Germline CDR1 LNHDA, CDR2 SQIVND (reference sequence). The CDR3 is made up of 14 amino acids. V lost 3 bases and J 7 bases, leaving 15 bases between the germline ends.

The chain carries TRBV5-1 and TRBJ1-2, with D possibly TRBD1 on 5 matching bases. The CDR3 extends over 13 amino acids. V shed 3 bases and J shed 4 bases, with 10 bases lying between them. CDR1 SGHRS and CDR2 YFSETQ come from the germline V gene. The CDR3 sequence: CASSSDGTYGYTF. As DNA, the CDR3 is TGCGCCAGCAGCTCCGACGGGACCTATGGCTACACCTTC.

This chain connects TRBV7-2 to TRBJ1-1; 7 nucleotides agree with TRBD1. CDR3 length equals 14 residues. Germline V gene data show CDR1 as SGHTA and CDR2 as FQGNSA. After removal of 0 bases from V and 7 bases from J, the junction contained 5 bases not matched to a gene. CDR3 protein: CASSLAGGPFEAFF. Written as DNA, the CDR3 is TGTGCCAGCAGCTTAGCAGGGGGCCCTTTTGAAGCTTTCTTT.

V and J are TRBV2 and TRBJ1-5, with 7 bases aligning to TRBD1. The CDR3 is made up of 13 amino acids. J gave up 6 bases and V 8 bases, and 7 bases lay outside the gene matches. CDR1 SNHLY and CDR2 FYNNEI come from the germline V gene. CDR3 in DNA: TGTGCCAGCGCCGGGACAGCAGGTCAGCCCCAGCATTTT. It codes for CASAGTAGQPQHF.

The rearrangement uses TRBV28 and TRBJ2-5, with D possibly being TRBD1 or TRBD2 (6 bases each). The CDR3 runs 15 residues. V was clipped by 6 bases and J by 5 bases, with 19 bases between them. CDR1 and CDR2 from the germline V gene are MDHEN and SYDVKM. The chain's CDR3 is CASSQASGGGETQYF. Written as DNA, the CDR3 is TGTGCCAGCAGCCAGGCGTCCGGGGGCGGGGAGACCCAGTACTTC.

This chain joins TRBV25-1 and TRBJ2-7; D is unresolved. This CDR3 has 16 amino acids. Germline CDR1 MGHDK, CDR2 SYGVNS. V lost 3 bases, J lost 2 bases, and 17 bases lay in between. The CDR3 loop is CASSEFFSVATYEQYF. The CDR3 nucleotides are TGTGCCAGCAGTGAGTTTTTCTCAGTGGCGACCTACGAGCAGTACTTC.

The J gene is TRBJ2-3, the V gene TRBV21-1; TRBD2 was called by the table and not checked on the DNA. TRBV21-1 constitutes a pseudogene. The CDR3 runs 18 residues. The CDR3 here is CASSKAPGLAGGTDTQYF. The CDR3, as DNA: TGTGCCAGCAGCAAAGCCCCGGGACTAGCGGGGGGGACAGATACGCAGTATTTT.

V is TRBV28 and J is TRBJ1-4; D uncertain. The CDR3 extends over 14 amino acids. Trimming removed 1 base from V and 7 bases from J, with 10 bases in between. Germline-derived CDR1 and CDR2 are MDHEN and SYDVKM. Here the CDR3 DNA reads TGTGCCAGCAGTTTATTGGATTCCGCTGAAAAACTGTTTTTT. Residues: CASSLLDSAEKLFF.

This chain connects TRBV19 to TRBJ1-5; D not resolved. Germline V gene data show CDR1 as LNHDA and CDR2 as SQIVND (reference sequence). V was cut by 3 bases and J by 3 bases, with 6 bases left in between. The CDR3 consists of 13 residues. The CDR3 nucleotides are TGTGCCAGTAGTATCGGGTACAATCAGCCCCAGCATTTT. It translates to CASSIGYNQPQHF. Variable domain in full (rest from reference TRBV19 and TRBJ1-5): DGGITQSPKYLFRKEGQNVTLSCEQNLNHDAMYWYRQDPGQGLRLIYYSQIVNDFQKGDIAEGYSVSREKKESFPLTVTSAQKNPTAFYLCASSIGYNQPQHFGDGTRLSIL.

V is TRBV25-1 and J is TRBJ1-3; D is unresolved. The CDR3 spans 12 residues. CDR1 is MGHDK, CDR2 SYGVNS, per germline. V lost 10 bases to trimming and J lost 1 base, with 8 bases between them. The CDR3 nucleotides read TGTGCCATCCAAGGGTCTGGAAACACCATATATTTT. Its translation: CAIQGSGNTIYF.

The CDR3 bases are TGTGCCAGCAGCTTACCGGGACAGGGGGCTCTCGAGCAGTACTTC. It is translated as CASSLPGQGALEQYF. V is TRBV11-2 and J is TRBJ2-7, with 12 bases aligning to TRBD1. This CDR3 spans 15 amino acids. V lost 2 bases to trimming and J lost 6 bases; unmatched junction nucleotides: 5. Germline CDR1 is SGHAT and CDR2 is FQNNGV.

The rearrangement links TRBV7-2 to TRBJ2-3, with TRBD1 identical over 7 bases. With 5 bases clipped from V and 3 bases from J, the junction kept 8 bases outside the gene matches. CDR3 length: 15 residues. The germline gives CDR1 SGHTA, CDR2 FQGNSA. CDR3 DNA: TGTGCCAGCAGCACGACAGGGCTTCGGACAGATACGCAGTATTTT. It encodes CASSTTGLRTDTQYF.

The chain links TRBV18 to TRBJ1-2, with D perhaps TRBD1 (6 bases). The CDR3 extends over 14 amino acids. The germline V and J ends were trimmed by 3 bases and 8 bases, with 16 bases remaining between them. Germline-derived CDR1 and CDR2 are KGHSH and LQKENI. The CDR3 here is CASSPRKDSPGYTF. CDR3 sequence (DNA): TGTGCCAGCTCACCCAGGAAGGACAGCCCCGGCTACACCTTC.

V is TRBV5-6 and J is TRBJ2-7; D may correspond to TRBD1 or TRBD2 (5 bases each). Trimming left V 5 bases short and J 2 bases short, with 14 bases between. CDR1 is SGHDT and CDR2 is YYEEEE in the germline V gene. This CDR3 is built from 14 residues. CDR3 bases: TGTGCCAGCAGTTTAACGGGGACGGCCTACGAGCAGTACTTC. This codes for CASSLTGTAYEQYF.

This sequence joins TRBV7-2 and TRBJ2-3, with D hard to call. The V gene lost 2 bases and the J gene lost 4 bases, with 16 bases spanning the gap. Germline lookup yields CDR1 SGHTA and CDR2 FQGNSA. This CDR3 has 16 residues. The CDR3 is CASSLRPASPADTQYF. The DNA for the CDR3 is TGTGCCAGCAGCTTAAGGCCGGCATCCCCGGCAGATACGCAGTATTTT.

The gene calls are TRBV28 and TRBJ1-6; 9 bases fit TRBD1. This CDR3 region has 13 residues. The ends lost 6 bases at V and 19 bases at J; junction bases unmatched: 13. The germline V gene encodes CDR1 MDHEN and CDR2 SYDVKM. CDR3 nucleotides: TGTGCCAGCAGCCCCCTCCCCTCGGGACAGGGTCACTTT. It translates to CASSPLPSGQGHF. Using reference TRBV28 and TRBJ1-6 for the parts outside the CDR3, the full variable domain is DVKVTQSSRYLVKRTGEKVFLECVQDMDHENMFWYRQDPGLGLRLIYFSYDVKMKEKGDIPEGYSVSREKKERFSLILESASTNQTSMYLCASSPLPSGQGHFGNGTRLTVT.

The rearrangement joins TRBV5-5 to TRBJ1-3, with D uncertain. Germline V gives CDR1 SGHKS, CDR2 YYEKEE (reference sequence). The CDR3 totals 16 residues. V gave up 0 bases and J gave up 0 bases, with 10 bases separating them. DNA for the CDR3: TGTGCCAGCAGCTTGGGCCCCGCAAGCTCTGGAAACACCATATATTTT. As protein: CASSLGPASSGNTIYF.

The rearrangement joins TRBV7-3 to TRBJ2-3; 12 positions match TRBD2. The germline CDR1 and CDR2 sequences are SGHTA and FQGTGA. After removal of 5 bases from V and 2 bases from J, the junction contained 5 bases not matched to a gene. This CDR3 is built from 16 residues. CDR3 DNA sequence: TGTGCCAGCAGCCTTACTAGCGGGGGGTACACAGATACGCAGTATTTT. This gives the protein CASSLTSGGYTDTQYF.

Here the CDR3 reads CASRDGGPRRSEQYF. The DNA of the CDR3 is TGCGCCAGCAGGGACGGGGGTCCCCGCCGGTCCGAGCAGTACTTC. V usage is TRBV5-1 and J usage is TRBJ2-7; TRBD2 is a possible D gene (6 bases). CDR1 SGHRS and CDR2 YFSETQ come from the germline V gene. V shed 5 bases and J shed 6 bases, with 21 bases lying between them. The CDR3 sequence is 15 residues long.

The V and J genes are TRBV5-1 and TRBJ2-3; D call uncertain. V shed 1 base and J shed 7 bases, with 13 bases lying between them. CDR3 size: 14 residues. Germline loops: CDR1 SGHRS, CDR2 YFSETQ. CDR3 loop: CASSLSSGVNTQYF. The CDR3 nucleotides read TGCGCCAGCAGCTTGAGTTCCGGTGTGAATACGCAGTATTTT.

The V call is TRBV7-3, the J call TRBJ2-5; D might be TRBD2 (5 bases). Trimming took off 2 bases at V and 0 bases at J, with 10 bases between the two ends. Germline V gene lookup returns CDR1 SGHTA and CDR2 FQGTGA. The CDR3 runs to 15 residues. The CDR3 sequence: CASSLSKGDQETQYF. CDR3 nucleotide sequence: TGTGCCAGCAGCTTATCCAAGGGAGACCAAGAGACCCAGTACTTC.

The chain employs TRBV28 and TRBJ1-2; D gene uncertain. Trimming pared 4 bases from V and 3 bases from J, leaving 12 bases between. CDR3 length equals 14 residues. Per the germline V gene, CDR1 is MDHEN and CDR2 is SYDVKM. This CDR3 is CASSWREGYYGYTF. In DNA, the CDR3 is TGTGCCAGCAGTTGGAGGGAGGGCTACTATGGCTACACCTTC.

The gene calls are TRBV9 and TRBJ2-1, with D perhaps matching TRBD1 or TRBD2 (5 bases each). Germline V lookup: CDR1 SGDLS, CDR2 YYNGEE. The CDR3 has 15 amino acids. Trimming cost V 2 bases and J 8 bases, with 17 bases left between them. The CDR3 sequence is CASSVSEGLHYEQFF. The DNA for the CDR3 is TGTGCCAGCAGCGTTAGCGAGGGGCTACACTATGAGCAGTTCTTC.

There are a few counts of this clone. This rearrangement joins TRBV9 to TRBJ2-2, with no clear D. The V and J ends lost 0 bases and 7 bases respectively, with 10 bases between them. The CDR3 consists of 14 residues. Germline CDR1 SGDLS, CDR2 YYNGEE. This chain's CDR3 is CASSVGTLGGELFF. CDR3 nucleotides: TGTGCCAGCAGCGTAGGTACCCTCGGCGGGGAGCTGTTTTTT.